A selection of T cell receptor beta chains follows, all from one sample in a study of blood T cell repertoires in COVID-19. Clones were read by immunoSEQ multiplex PCR, and TCRdb kept only the in-frame ones, dropping some. The sample gives about 220,000 clones, around 87% of which show up once; about 3% is in the top ten. Sequenced sample: PBMCs or T cells enriched from blood (not recorded which). These receptors all come from a woman under 30 in a cohort exposed to, infected with or recovered from COVID-19 (not recorded which). Both conserved end residues are part of each CDR3. A D gene is named only where the DNA matches it firmly. Clone size is shown for a subset of rows, as once, few, many or a class of expanded clone.

D gene,clone size,J gene,V gene,CDR3 protein,CDR3 DNA
.,.,TRBJ2-7,TRBV9,CASSVAAGTYEQYF,TGTGCCAGCAGCGTAGCGGCAGGAACCTACGAGCAGTACTTC
.,.,TRBJ1-2,TRBV2,CASSEVTGIIGYTF,TGTGCCAGCAGTGAAGTAACAGGGATTATCGGCTACACCTTC
TRBD1,.,TRBJ1-5,TRBV5-6,CASSQGQGHQPQHF,TGTGCCAGCAGCCAGGGACAGGGCCATCAGCCCCAGCATTTT
.,.,TRBJ2-4,TRBV7-9,CASSLSLSGAKNIQYF,TGTGCCAGCAGCTTAAGTTTGTCCGGGGCCAAAAACATTCAGTACTTC
TRBD2,.,TRBJ2-3,TRBV7-2,CASSRALAGISTDTQYF,TGTGCCAGCAGCCGCGCCTTAGCGGGGATTAGCACAGATACGCAGTATTTT
TRBD1,few,TRBJ1-6,TRBV12-3/TRBV12-4,CASRDRQQSPLHF,TGTGCCAGCAGGGACAGGCAGCAATCACCCCTCCACTTT
TRBD2,.,TRBJ2-1,TRBV5-1,CASSLSGRAYNEQFF,TGCGCCAGCAGCCTTAGCGGGAGGGCCTACAATGAGCAGTTCTTC
.,.,TRBJ2-7,TRBV15,CATSRDVVGYEQYF,TGTGCCACCAGCAGAGATGTAGTCGGCTACGAGCAGTACTTC
TRBD1,.,TRBJ1-4,TRBV15,CATSIRDRVLNEKLFF,TGTGCCACCAGCATCCGGGACAGGGTTCTTAATGAAAAACTGTTTTTT
TRBD2,.,TRBJ2-7,TRBV9,CASSIGLAGPYEQYF,TGTGCCAGCTCAATCGGGCTAGCGGGGCCCTACGAGCAGTACTTC
TRBD2,few,TRBJ2-1,TRBV19,CASGGLAGLLNEQFF,TGTGCCAGTGGGGGACTAGCGGGGCTGCTCAATGAGCAGTTCTTC
TRBD1,.,TRBJ1-1,TRBV24-1,CATSDPGQGETEAFF,TGTGCCACCAGTGATCCGGGACAGGGGGAGACTGAAGCTTTCTTT
TRBD1,.,TRBJ1-2,TRBV5-5,CASSLAGTGSYGYTF,TGTGCCAGCAGCTTGGCAGGGACAGGGTCCTATGGCTACACCTTC
.,.,TRBJ1-1,TRBV2,CASSPRLENTEAFF,TGTGCCAGCAGTCCTCGACTGGAGAACACTGAAGCTTTCTTT
.,.,TRBJ1-6,TRBV9,CASSDDRSSPLHF,TGTGCCAGCAGCGACGACAGGAGCTCACCCCTCCACTTT
.,once,TRBJ1-1,TRBV25-1,CASSDSSFMNTEAFF,TGTGCCAGCAGTGACAGTTCGTTCATGAACACTGAAGCTTTCTTT